Below, 2 T cell receptor beta chains from the same sample are listed, as sequenced in a study of blood T cell repertoires in COVID-19. Profiled with immunoSEQ multiplex PCR; TCRdb holds only in-frame clones, not every one. Among under 250,000 clones, roughly 85% were seen once, and the ten largest hold about 9.1%. Sequenced material: PBMCs or T cells enriched from blood (not recorded which). These receptors were obtained from a woman aged 45-59 years with acute COVID-19.

V and J are TRBV23-1 and TRBJ2-7; 7 nucleotides line up with TRBD2. TRBV23-1 is recorded as an ORF, its role being uncertain. This CDR3 contains 13 residues. With V trimmed by 0 bases and J by 5 bases, 1 base remained unmatched. CDR3 DNA sequence: TGCGCCAGCAGTCAATCGGGGAGGGACGAGCAGTACTTC. Protein: CASSQSGRDEQYF.

This chain links TRBV6-5 with TRBJ1-2; 9 positions match TRBD1. CDR1 is MNHEY and CDR2 is SVGAGI in the germline V gene. The CDR3 loop spans 15 amino acids. With 2 bases clipped from V and 1 base from J, the junction kept 2 bases outside the gene matches. The CDR3 is CASSYRDRVNYGYTF. Written as DNA, the CDR3 is TGTGCCAGCAGTTACCGGGACAGGGTTAACTATGGCTACACCTTC.